This T cell receptor (beta chain) is drawn from a study of graft-versus-host responses after intestinal transplantation. Overall study context: Isolated intestinal, liver-intestinal, or multivisceral transplants had been given to the recipients. After anti-thymocyte globulin induction, recipients took tacrolimus and steroids for around three years. General study results and limits: Peak circulating GvH clone levels were associated with early post-transplant HvG declines. Patients with graft-donor T cell macrochimerism had high graft-versus-host to host-versus-graft clonal ratios in allografts.

Germline V gene lookup returns CDR1 SGHNT and CDR2 YENEEA. V was cut by 1 base and J by 13 bases, with 14 bases left in between. The CDR3 is 13 amino acids. As regards this clone: Its antigen remains unknown.

Assay: immunoSEQ multiplex PCR; the TCRdb copy retains only in-frame clones and omits some. Among more than 65,000 clones listed, about 80% were seen once. J is TRBJ2-1 and V is TRBV11-3, with D possibly matching TRBD2 (6 bases). The sample in question was unstimulated CD4+ T cells sorted from spleen or lymph node cells, obtained before transplant. This receptor was identified in a human donor who was the organ donor for an intestinal transplant. The CDR3 nucleotides are TGTGCCAGCAGCTTAGGGGTGGGGGGATCACAGTTCTTC. Encoded protein: CASSLGVGGSQFF.